The clone carrying this T cell receptor (beta chain) turned up a few times. What it recognizes is unknown. The source of the sample is a study of CD8+CD57+ T cells in acquired aplastic anemia. As for the study in general: DNA per sorted CD4+ or CD8+ sample ranged roughly 0.19 to 27.4 ug, averaging roughly 3.2 ug. Study-wide results and caveats: Patients and healthy controls showed no significant CD8+ Simpson's diversity difference.

Researchers used genomic DNA as the template to profile TCR beta VDJ and CDR3. MiXCR was run by TCRdb on the reads, yielding one entry per CDR3 protein. The sample records under 200,000 distinct CDR3 sequences, less than 50% being singletons. CDR3 length: 13 amino acids. Trimming cost V 6 bases and J 4 bases; bases outside gene matches: 1. From germline, CDR1 is SNHLY and CDR2 FYNNEI. Sequenced patients had shown CD8+CD57+ cell expansion by flow cytometry. The chain uses TRBV2 and TRBJ2-1; 9 bases are a match to TRBD2. The source is a human donor with aplastic anemia. Sequencing input: sorted CD4+, CD8+, or CD8+CD57+ T cells (not recorded which) from PBMCs. The CDR3 bases are TGTGCCAGCAGGAGCGGGGGGTACAATGAGCAGTTCTTC. Residues: CASRSGGYNEQFF.